This paragraph covers one T cell receptor (beta chain) sequence. No antigen is known for it. No clone much larger than this one lies a single base away; base qualities are absent. The cohort comprised around 690 healthy bone marrow donors. At the time of sampling, every cohort member was nominally healthy, though immune exposures that went unrecorded were likely present. The donor tested CMV seronegative and was one of the 352 seronegative cohort members. Each donor provided a peripheral blood sample, and peripheral blood mononuclear cells were used for TCR beta sequencing. Genomic DNA extraction from the blood cell samples was performed with the Qiagen DNeasy Blood Extraction Kit. The record originates from a study of cytomegalovirus exposure and HLA in healthy donors (dated by TCRdb to the late 2010s). As for the study more broadly: In an earlier analysis of under 600 of the donors, around 300 Gb of sequence data and approximately 100 million unique TCR beta sequences from 150 million to 200 million T cells were reported. The later analysis used no new phenotypic data to find candidate immune exposures, relying instead on TCR beta sequences and their occurrence across donors. An early release that covered about 640 HLA-typed donors contained approximately 300 gigabases of sequencing data and tens of millions of unique TCR sequences. A later genetic analysis used genome-wide SNP genotypes for about 60% of the roughly 700 donors, treating that subset as a discovery cohort. Using immunosequencing, the study profiled T cell repertoires from 666 subjects and related those repertoires to cytomegalovirus serostatus. The genetic ancestry cluster associated with self-reported Caucasian donors included 65% to 90% of the roughly 400 genotyped donors. The aim of the study was to test whether cataloging public T cell receptors could identify signatures of past pathogen exposure. The number of typed donors differed by locus: roughly 620-640 for A, B, C, DRB1 and DQB1; about 520 for DQA1; some 610 for DPA1; and about 450 for DPB1. In addition to the first cohort of 666 subjects, a separate validation cohort of 120 different subjects was used. A later analysis re-analyzed previously published TCR beta repertoires from 600 to 850 donors and added high-resolution HLA genotyping to study TCR occurrence patterns. Donor age, sex, ethnicity and CMV serostatus were collected together with the repertoire data. Among 350 to 400 genotyped donors of the cohort, an average of approximately 240,000 unique TCR beta nucleotide sequences were sequenced per donor, around 18% of them non-productive. Roughly five DR-DQ haplotypes were handled as single units for association and clustering because linkage in the cohort was strong. To predict cytomegalovirus infection status, the study brought together high-throughput TCR immunosequencing, statistical association of individual TCRs with disease status, and machine learning. HLA typing covered class I and class II loci at four-digit resolution. In an earlier analysis of 587 of the donors, high-throughput TCR beta sequencing was used to judge whether each TCR beta V gene segment behaved as functional or pseudogenic. All discovery cohort repertoires had been generated on a single sequencing platform. General conclusions and limits of the study: In a later analysis, HLA-associated TCR beta chains showed more clonal expansion and lower generation probabilities than non-associated chains that were equally common. It was suggested by the authors that the approach could potentially be generalized to other disease states and immunological phenotypes. In vitro tests confirmed that a few of the cytomegalovirus-associated TCR beta chains recognize cytomegalovirus antigens. For the cohort, immune exposure information was limited to CMV serostatus. A later analysis reported that several top co-occurrence clusters appeared linked to parvovirus B19, influenza, CMV and Epstein-Barr virus. The presence/absence analyses assumed that sequencing depth was roughly uniform across donors, and that assumption may not be true. Because some donors lacked HLA typing at each locus, the association tests relied only on the typed subset. Linkage disequilibrium might explain the correlated functional status among segregating V segments, but an unknown experimental factor could not be ruled out. Only TCR beta chains were sequenced in this cohort, and the absence of alpha or paired-chain data limited detectable features. The classifier was reported to diagnose cytomegalovirus status with high specificity and sensitivity in both the original cohort and the validation cohort. Most CMV-associated TCR beta chains appeared to be HLA-restricted in a later analysis, and the HLA associations seemed to be driven largely by CMV exposure. The earlier analysis of approximately 560 of the donors excluded fewer than 20 rarely observed V segments, including chromosome 9 orphons, because counts were too low. An earlier analysis of some 590 of the donors showed that most TCR beta V segments appeared in productive rearrangements either about 90% or about 30% of the time, which broadly matched IMGT annotations. Assigning TCR associations to individual alleles was difficult when HLA alleles, especially DR and DQ, strongly co-occurred. An association between a missense DCLRE1C variant and V-gene and J-gene trimming of TCR beta chains was found in a later genetic analysis and replicated in an independent cohort. A later genetic analysis reported fewer N-insertions in productive TCRs among donors in an Asian-associated ancestry cluster than the approximately 670-donor mean. The sequencing pipeline was judged likely to have produced a cluster of highly shared sequence variants as a technical artifact. A later analysis associated approximately 17,000 TCR beta sequences with specific HLA alleles at a false discovery rate of 0.05. A further reported finding was that TCR beta sequences accurately predicted the HLA-A and HLA-B alleles for most subjects in the first cohort. In a later analysis, the rate of TCR association differed among HLA loci, with DRB1 alleles having the most associated TCRs and HLA-C alleles having the fewest. The study listed 164 TCR beta chains as associated with cytomegalovirus. While some public TCRs were present in many individuals, most TCR sequences turned up only very rarely across donors.

Receptors were amplified or captured by the immunoSEQ multiplex PCR assay. The multiplex PCR relied on a mix of 60 forward primers for TCR Vbeta segments and 13 reverse primers for TCR Jbeta segments. The CDR3 region of rearranged TCR beta genes was amplified from genomic DNA by a multiplex PCR assay. Amplified TCR beta libraries were sequenced as 87-base-pair reads on the Illumina HiSeq System. Per the source publication's procedure: In a later analysis, tens of millions of unique TCR beta chains were counted across the roughly 670 repertoires, and roughly 11 million of these chains were shared by at least two donors. Raw reads were error-corrected and collapsed into unique sequences by a nearest-neighbor algorithm in which closely related sequences were merged to remove PCR and sequencing errors. To assign V, D and J gene segments, CDR3 sequences were aligned to IMGT reference sequences. For a sequence to be retained, a match of at least six nucleotides to both a V gene segment and a J gene segment was required. Rearrangements were classified as productive when the CDR3 lacked stop codons and remained in frame with V and J, and all other rearrangements were classified as non-productive. Following IMGT convention, CDR3 was defined as the stretch from the second conserved V-encoded cysteine up to the conserved J-encoded phenylalanine. Sequences without an unambiguous match to a single V gene segment were excluded from the earlier analysis of approximately 560 of the donors. In an earlier analysis of approximately 610 of the donors, V segments were called functional above 56.7% productive rearrangements and were called segregating when the between-donor standard deviation exceeded 5%. A statistical classification framework was built to diagnose cytomegalovirus status from the catalog of TCR beta chain sequences. A later analysis assigned V and J genes by comparing TCR nucleotide sequences with IMGT/GENE-DB human TR gene sequences. A later analysis assigned CDR3 sequences and most-parsimonious VDJ recombination scenarios with the TCRdist pipeline. In a later analysis, every TCR beta chain was defined by the combination of its CDR3 amino acid sequence and its V-gene family, and reads without a unique V-gene family were dropped. A later analysis removed 550 to 650 highly shared, low-generation-probability nucleotide sequences to deal with suspected cross-contamination and a sequencing artifact. A later analysis calculated a clonal expansion index for each public chain from normalized within-repertoire ranks of inferred template counts. In a later analysis, generation probabilities were computed using a VDJ recombination model fitted to out-of-frame rearrangements, and the results were checked against IGoR. In a later analysis, TCR-TCR, TCR-HLA and TCR-CMV co-occurrence was scored with hypergeometric tests, and a repertoire-size bias correction was applied to TCR pairs. To estimate false discovery rates, a later analysis permuted the HLA or CMV assignments 20 times. In a later analysis, co-occurring TCRs were grouped with DBSCAN, and TCRdist sequence similarity was added when clustering was performed within HLA-allele-positive subsets. For co-occurrence clustering, repertoires with fewer than 30,000 or more than 120,000 public chains were excluded, along with roughly five repertoires with anomalous nucleotide sharing. Held by TCRdb, this immuneACCESS table contains in-frame sequences only and omits some clones. Under half of the omission traces to an unresolved V gene where checked; the cause of the rest is unknown. V and J calls and clone size are those listed in that table; D and trimming were worked out from the DNA. The sample data list 200,000 to 250,000 clones, and under 85% of these were observed just once. Roughly 1.6% of the sample is in the top ten clones.

The TCR originated in a man between 50 and 59 years old in good health and CMV-seronegative. Sequenced sample: PBMCs.

The base sequence is TGTGCCAGCTCCCGGGATTACCATTACAATGAGCAGTTCTTC. Its translation is CASSRDYHYNEQFF. The chain is assembled from TRBV18 and TRBJ2-1; the D gene is perhaps TRBD2, from 5 matching bases. V loses 6 bases of germline sequence and J loses 4 bases, and the interval between the two ends is 13 bases. Taken from cysteine to phenylalanine, the CDR3 has 14 residues. CDR3 DNA only is kept here, 42 bases in frame from base 1. According to the germline V gene, CDR1 reads KGHSH and CDR2 reads LQKENI.